Shown below are 25 T cell receptor beta chains from a single sample sequenced in a study of blood T cell repertoires in COVID-19. Some clones are missing from TCRdb's copy, which holds only in-frame ones; the method was immunoSEQ multiplex PCR. The table shows about 500,000 clones, with roughly 91% occurring only once. Sample: peripheral blood. The receptors were sampled from a woman aged 45-60 years with COVID-19, enrolled during active disease.

The CDR3 sequence is CATSRDRLFSYEQYF. The CDR3 coding sequence is TGTGCCACCAGCAGAGATCGTCTGTTTTCCTACGAGCAGTACTTC. The chain has TRBV15 and TRBJ2-7, with no clear D. In germline, CDR1 is LNHNV, CDR2 YYDKDF (reference sequence). CDR3 size: 15 residues. V gave up 0 bases and J gave up 1 base, with 10 bases separating them.

The V and J genes are TRBV5-6 and TRBJ1-2; no firm D call. This CDR3 contains 13 residues. Germline CDR1 is SGHDT and CDR2 is YYEEEE. Trimming removed 4 bases from V and 7 bases from J, with 14 bases in between. CDR3 sequence reads: CASSRPVGSGYTF. The DNA of the CDR3 is TGTGCCAGCAGCCGCCCGGTGGGCAGTGGCTACACCTTC.

The chain carries TRBV5-1 and TRBJ1-1; D may be TRBD1 (5 bases). Trimming left V 4 bases short and J 7 bases short, with 14 bases between. The CDR3 contains 13 residues. Germline CDR1 is SGHRS and CDR2 is YFSETQ. The chain's CDR3 is CASSVTTDGEAFF. The CDR3 nucleotides read TGCGCCAGCAGCGTAACGACAGACGGTGAAGCTTTCTTT.

The chain uses TRBV29-1 and TRBJ1-3, with D maybe TRBD1 (6 bases). The germline V and J ends were trimmed by 6 bases and 4 bases, with 13 bases remaining between them. CDR1 and CDR2 (germline): SQVTM, ANQGSEA. The CDR3 contains 13 residues. The CDR3 nucleotides are TGCAGCGTCCGCGACAGGCAAGGAAACACCATATATTTT. Translation gives CSVRDRQGNTIYF.

V usage is TRBV2 and J usage is TRBJ1-1, with D possibly matching TRBD1 (6 bases). V was trimmed by 8 bases and J by 0 bases, leaving 22 bases between them. Germline CDR1 and CDR2: SNHLY and FYNNEI. The CDR3 is 17 amino acids. CDR3 in amino acids: CASSRQATGNMNTEAFF. In DNA form, the CDR3 reads TGTGCCAGCTCCCGCCAGGCTACAGGGAACATGAACACTGAAGCTTTCTTT.

This chain joins TRBV28 and TRBJ1-6; D may be TRBD1 (6 bases). The CDR3 spans 15 residues. Germline V gives CDR1 MDHEN, CDR2 SYDVKM. V was trimmed by 6 bases and J by 6 bases, leaving 15 bases between them. As DNA, the CDR3 is TGTGCCAGCAGCTCCGGACAGAATATTAATTCACCCCTCCACTTT. It encodes CASSSGQNINSPLHF.

This chain connects TRBV5-1 to TRBJ1-6; 7 positions match TRBD1. The CDR3 length is 14 residues. The trim removed 0 bases at V and 11 bases at J, leaving 5 bases unmatched. The germline CDR1 and CDR2 sequences are SGHRS and YFSETQ. The CDR3 loop is CASSLEGGLTPLHF. Written as DNA, the CDR3 is TGCGCCAGCAGCTTGGAAGGGGGCTTGACACCCCTCCACTTT.

The CDR3 sequence is CASSQGANQPQHF. As DNA, the CDR3 is TGTGCCAGCAGTCAGGGGGCGAATCAGCCCCAGCATTTT. The chain combines TRBV14 with TRBJ1-5; 8 bases match TRBD1. Per the germline V gene, CDR1 is SGHDN and CDR2 is FVKESK. V trimming: 6 bases; J trimming: 4 bases; junction bases outside the gene matches: 2. The CDR3 loop spans 13 amino acids. The full variable domain, its missing parts supplied by reference TRBV14 and TRBJ1-5, is EAGVTQFPSHSVIEKGQTVTLRCDPISGHDNLYWYRRVMGKEIKFLLHFVKESKQDESGMPNNRFLAERTGGTYSTLKVQPAELEDSGVYFCASSQGANQPQHFGDGTRLSIL.

V gene TRBV2 combines with J gene TRBJ1-5; TRBD1 aligns across 7 bases. The CDR3 runs to 16 residues. Germline loops: CDR1 SNHLY, CDR2 FYNNEI. V dropped 5 bases and J dropped 5; count of bases not matched to a gene: 12. CDR3 amino acids: CASSSRNRGGDQPQHF. CDR3 nucleotides: TGTGCCAGCAGTTCTAGGAACAGGGGCGGGGATCAGCCCCAGCATTTT. The full variable domain, in which reference TRBV2 and TRBJ1-5 provide the parts outside the CDR3, is EPEVTQTPSHQVTQMGQEVILRCVPISNHLYFYWYRQILGQKVEFLVSFYNNEISEKSEIFDDQFSVERPDGSNFTLKIRSTKLEDSAMYFCASSSRNRGGDQPQHFGDGTRLSIL.

The chain is built from TRBV19 and TRBJ2-2; 9 positions match TRBD2. V was clipped by 5 bases and J by 5 bases; unmatched bases: 15. The CDR3 is 18 amino acids. CDR1 and CDR2 from the germline V gene are LNHDA and SQIVND (reference sequence). In nucleotides, the CDR3 is TGTGCCAGTAGTGTGGGACTAGCTCCGGGACGGGAAACCGGGGAGCTGTTTTTT. It codes for CASSVGLAPGRETGELFF.

This clone appeared once. The chain joins TRBV30 to TRBJ1-5; D call uncertain. V lost 0 bases, J lost 4 bases, and 10 bases lay in between. The CDR3 has 14 residues. Germline V gene data show CDR1 as GTSNPN and CDR2 as SVGIG (reference sequence). CDR3 amino acids: CAWSVGGLNQPQHF. The CDR3 DNA is TGTGCCTGGAGTGTAGGAGGCCTAAATCAGCCCCAGCATTTT.

This rearrangement joins TRBV7-2 to TRBJ1-1; the D is unclear. Between the trimmed V and J ends, which lost 5 bases and 3 bases, there was a span of 13 bases. The V gene's germline CDR1 is SGHTA and CDR2 FQGNSA. This CDR3 is built from 14 residues. CDR3: CASSLPSGYTEAFF. CDR3 coding DNA: TGTGCCAGCAGCCTACCATCGGGGTACACTGAAGCTTTCTTT.

The genes are TRBV5-1 and TRBJ2-3; 8 bases agree with TRBD2. Germline V gene sequence: CDR1 SGHRS, CDR2 YFSETQ. V lost 0 bases to trimming and J lost 3 bases; unmatched junction nucleotides: 3. This CDR3 is 15 amino acids long. The CDR3 here is CASSLDTSGTDTQYF. The CDR3 DNA reads TGCGCCAGCAGCTTGGATACTAGCGGTACAGATACGCAGTATTTT.

This clone was found a few times. This chain connects TRBV5-1 to TRBJ2-5, with TRBD1 matching 8 bases. The CDR3 contains 17 residues. J lost 1 base, V lost 4 bases, and 12 bases had no gene match. Germline lookup yields CDR1 SGHRS and CDR2 YFSETQ. CDR3 sequence reads: CASSVLPDRALQETQYF. CDR3 DNA: TGCGCCAGCAGCGTCCTCCCGGACAGGGCCCTCCAAGAGACCCAGTACTTC.

This sequence joins TRBV7-9 and TRBJ1-4, with D possibly TRBD1 on 6 matching bases. The CDR3 contains 14 residues. V was trimmed by 6 bases and J by 5 bases, leaving 13 bases between them. Germline CDR1 SEHNR, CDR2 FQNEAQ (reference sequence). The DNA for the CDR3 is TGTGCCAGCAGGAAGGGGGACCACAATGAAAAACTGTTTTTT. Its protein product is CASRKGDHNEKLFF.

The genes are TRBV4-1 and TRBJ2-7; 10 positions match TRBD1. Trimming took 0 bases from V and 3 from J; bases not matched to a gene: 11. CDR3 length equals 18 residues. From germline, CDR1 is MGHRA and CDR2 YSYEKL. The CDR3 DNA is TGCGCCAGCAGCCAAGATCGTTTTCCGGGACAGGGGTTCTACGAGCAGTACTTC. Residues: CASSQDRFPGQGFYEQYF.

The rearrangement links TRBV11-2 to TRBJ2-2, with D perhaps TRBD2 (7 bases). Between the trimmed V and J ends, which lost 5 bases and 3 bases, there was a span of 25 bases. CDR3 length: 19 residues. Germline assignment: CDR1 SGHAT and CDR2 FQNNGV. The CDR3 loop is CASSPGRGARPLDTGELFF. DNA of the CDR3: TGTGCCAGCAGCCCGGGCCGGGGGGCGCGTCCCCTAGACACCGGGGAGCTGTTTTTT.

This clone was counted a single time. The chain links TRBV6-5 to TRBJ1-4; tentatively, D is TRBD1 (5 bases). Germline V gene lookup returns CDR1 MNHEY and CDR2 SVGAGI. V lost 4 bases and J lost 5, with 17 bases in between. The CDR3 has 16 amino acids. The DNA of the CDR3 is TGTGCCAGCAGTTCTTCCGGGGGAACGAAGAATGAAAAACTGTTTTTT. It yields the protein CASSSSGGTKNEKLFF.

Turning to this clone: This same CDR3 is encoded by further DNA sequences in the sample. This chain uses TRBV5-1 with TRBJ1-4; 10 bases match TRBD1. The germline gives CDR1 SGHRS, CDR2 YFSETQ. V lost 4 bases, J lost 8 bases, and 5 bases stayed unmatched. The CDR3 covers 14 residues. For the CDR3, the DNA is TGCGCCAGCAGCCCCGGGACAGGGGACGAAAAACTGTTTTTT. Residues: CASSPGTGDEKLFF.

The chain has TRBV7-8 and TRBJ2-3; TRBD2 matches at 11 bases. Germline-derived CDR1 and CDR2 are SGHVS and FQNEAQ. The CDR3 contains 17 residues. V trimming: 5 bases; J trimming: 6 bases; junction bases outside the gene matches: 13. The CDR3 loop reads CASSPISSGGMMDTQYF. The CDR3 DNA sequence: TGTGCCAGCAGCCCAATTTCTAGCGGGGGGATGATGGATACGCAGTATTTT. Together with reference TRBV7-8 and TRBJ2-3, the CDR3 gives the full variable domain: GAGVSQSPRYKVAKRGQDVALRCDPISGHVSLFWYQQALGQGPEFLTYFQNEAQLDKSGLPSDRFFAERPEGSVSTLKIQRTQQEDSAVYLCASSPISSGGMMDTQYFGPGTRLTVL.

This clone was picked up one time. This chain joins TRBV24-1 and TRBJ1-5; a weak D match, TRBD1 (5 bases). This CDR3 has 12 amino acids. Germline assignment: CDR1 KGHDR and CDR2 SFDVKD. V was shortened by 5 bases and J by 11 bases, with 12 bases between the two germline ends. CDR3: CATSAPEGAQHF. Written as DNA, the CDR3 is TGTGCCACCAGTGCCCCCGAAGGGGCCCAGCATTTT.

The rearrangement links TRBV2 to TRBJ1-5, with 7 bases matching TRBD1. The ends lost 1 base at V and 4 bases at J; junction bases unmatched: 4. The V gene's germline CDR1 is SNHLY and CDR2 FYNNEI. This CDR3 spans 15 amino acids. The CDR3 is CASSEGGQQNQPQHF. CDR3 nucleotide sequence: TGTGCCAGCAGTGAAGGGGGACAGCAGAATCAGCCCCAGCATTTT. Looking up the rest from reference TRBV2 and TRBJ1-5 gives the full variable domain: EPEVTQTPSHQVTQMGQEVILRCVPISNHLYFYWYRQILGQKVEFLVSFYNNEISEKSEIFDDQFSVERPDGSNFTLKIRSTKLEDSAMYFCASSEGGQQNQPQHFGDGTRLSIL.

V is TRBV11-2 and J is TRBJ2-7; 10 nucleotides line up with TRBD1. The CDR3 extends over 15 amino acids. After removal of 5 bases from V and 5 bases from J, the junction contained 9 bases not matched to a gene. CDR1 SGHAT and CDR2 FQNNGV come from the germline V gene. This CDR3 reads CASSLERDRGNEQYF. Here the CDR3 DNA reads TGTGCCAGCAGCCTGGAACGGGACAGGGGTAACGAGCAGTACTTC.

This chain joins TRBV6-5 and TRBJ1-2; a weak D match, TRBD1 (6 bases). This CDR3 spans 14 amino acids. Between the trimmed V and J ends, which lost 5 bases and 2 bases, there was a span of 12 bases. CDR1 is MNHEY and CDR2 is SVGAGI in the germline V gene. This CDR3 reads CASSQGKINYGYTF. The CDR3 DNA reads as TGTGCCAGCAGTCAGGGGAAGATAAACTATGGCTACACCTTC.

The chain carries TRBV9 and TRBJ1-1, with D possibly being TRBD1 (5 bases). CDR1 is SGDLS and CDR2 is YYNGEE in the germline V gene. The CDR3 is made up of 13 amino acids. The V and J ends lost 5 bases and 11 bases respectively, with 19 bases between them. The CDR3 nucleotides are TGTGCCAGCAGTAACCCTAATCGAAGACAGGCTTTCTTT. This codes for CASSNPNRRQAFF.